This entry describes one T cell receptor beta chain. The CDR3 covers 13 residues. V was shortened by 6 bases and J by 1 base, with 13 bases between the two germline ends. Per the germline V gene, CDR1 is DFQATT and CDR2 is SNEGSKA (reference sequence). This specimen belongs to a study of identical twins. TCRdb reprocessed the 5' RACE reads via MiXCR and lists one record per CDR3 protein. This sample has about 520,000 distinct CDR3 sequences, with roughly 21% found just once. This same sample was also part of a study on T cells expressing NK-cell markers. That report adds: In a group of 5 or 6 donors, dominant NKG2C+ clonotypes represented 1.0-7.0% of CD8+ T cells.

This sequence was found in a woman younger than 35 in good health. Sequences were obtained from CD4+ T cells sorted from blood. The J gene is TRBJ2-7, the V gene TRBV20-1; D is possibly TRBD1 or TRBD2 (5 bases each). The CDR3 spells CSAKGPKSYEQYF. DNA of the CDR3: TGCAGTGCCAAGGGACCGAAGTCCTACGAGCAGTACTTC.